This TCR beta chain derives from a study of OX40 agonist ivuxolimab in advanced cancers. For the study at large: Ivuxolimab, an antibody acting as an agonist of OX40 (CD134), was used to treat patients.

Study-wide results and limits: At doses 0.1 to 3.0 mg/kg, CD4+ and CD8+ clones expanded. No determination was made of the antigen specificity of the expanded peripheral T cells.

TCRdb's copy holds only in-frame clones and misses some; the assay was immunoSEQ multiplex PCR. The sample shows almost 80,000 clones, approximately 84% of them seen only once. CDR3 length equals 12 residues. Trimming took off 0 bases at V and 6 bases at J, with 6 bases between the two ends. Per germline, CDR1 PRHDT and CDR2 FYEKMQ (reference sequence). Comment on this clone: The antigen remains unidentified.

The rearrangement uses TRBV13 and TRBJ2-7; no definite D call. The source was CD4+ or CD8+ T cells sorted from blood, collected in a trial of the OX40 agonist ivuxolimab. This sequence originates from an adult with an advanced solid tumor such as melanoma, head and neck, liver or kidney cancer. CDR3 loop: CASSLGRREQYF. The CDR3 DNA follows: TGTGCCAGCAGCTTAGGACGGCGCGAGCAGTACTTC. The full variable domain, rest sourced from reference TRBV13 and TRBJ2-7, is AAGVIQSPRHLIKEKRETATLKCYPIPRHDTVYWYQQGPGQDPQFLISFYEKMQSDKGSIPDRFSAQQFSDYHSELNMSSLELGDSALYFCASSLGRREQYFGPGTRLTVT.